The source of this T cell receptor (beta chain) is a study of early T cells in non-severe SARS-CoV-2 infection. Study background: The chains were unpaired, and the sequenced material was bulk RNA from unsorted whole blood. General observations from the study: Anti-spike CD8 specificities were favored by VDJdb matching, whose results missed private and CD4 specificities.

The germline V gene encodes CDR1 GTSNPN and CDR2 SVGIG (reference sequence). Between the trimmed V and J ends, which lost 2 bases and 3 bases, there was a span of 20 bases. The CDR3 covers 16 residues. With respect to this clonotype: What it recognizes is unknown.

Unique molecular identifier tags were affixed to discrete cDNA molecules. Each CDR3 protein is one row after TCRdb ran MiXCR on the 5' RACE reads. The table records around 80,000 distinct CDR3 sequences, roughly 12% of them present only once. Specimen: whole blood, collected at baseline. The TCR was taken from an adult who was a healthcare worker with PCR-confirmed SARS-CoV-2 infection or an uninfected control (not recorded which). This chain uses TRBV30 with TRBJ2-7; the D gene is possibly TRBD1 (6 bases). The CDR3 region is CAWSQTWGPVGYEQYF. CDR3 bases: TGTGCCTGGAGTCAAACGTGGGGGCCGGTGGGCTACGAGCAGTACTTC.